This section outlines one T cell receptor beta chain sequence together with its context. This specimen belongs to a study of blood T cell repertoires in COVID-19. As for the study in general: COVID-19 samples from acute and convalescent phases originated in the United States, Italy and Spain. PBMCs, B-cell-depleted T cells, or T cells provided the cDNA or gDNA that made up the material.

CDR3 length: 14 amino acids. V dropped 2 bases and J dropped 7 bases, with 9 bases sitting between them. The germline V gene encodes CDR1 WSHSY and CDR2 SAAADI. As handled by the study authors: Estimation of nucleated cell counts relied on the amplification of reference gene primers. Using immunoSEQ multiplex PCR, the repertoire was profiled, and TCRdb retains in-frame clones only, with some absent. V and J calls and clone size are given by that table; D and trimming were obtained from the DNA. The repertoire holds roughly 250,000 clones, with roughly 91% as singletons. Sequencing was done on a sample of peripheral blood. The gene calls are TRBV10-2 and TRBJ1-6; tentative D call: TRBD1 (5 bases). The receptor's source is a woman in her forties who had recovered from COVID-19. CDR3 loop: CASSEGGGNSPLHF. The CDR3 DNA is TGCGCCAGCAGTGAGGGGGGGGGAAATTCACCCCTCCACTTT.